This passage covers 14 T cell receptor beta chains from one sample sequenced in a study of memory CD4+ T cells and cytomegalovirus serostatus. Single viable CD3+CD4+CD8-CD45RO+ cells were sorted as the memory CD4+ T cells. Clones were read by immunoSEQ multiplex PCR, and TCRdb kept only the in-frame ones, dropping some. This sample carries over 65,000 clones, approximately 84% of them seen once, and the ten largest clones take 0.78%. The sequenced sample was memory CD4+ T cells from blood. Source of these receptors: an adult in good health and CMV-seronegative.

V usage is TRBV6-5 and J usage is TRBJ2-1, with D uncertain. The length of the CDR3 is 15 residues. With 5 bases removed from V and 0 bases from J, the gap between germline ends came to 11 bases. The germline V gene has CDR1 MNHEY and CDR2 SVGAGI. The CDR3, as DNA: TGTGCCAGCAGTGCATACAGCGACTCCTACAATGAGCAGTTCTTC. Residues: CASSAYSDSYNEQFF.

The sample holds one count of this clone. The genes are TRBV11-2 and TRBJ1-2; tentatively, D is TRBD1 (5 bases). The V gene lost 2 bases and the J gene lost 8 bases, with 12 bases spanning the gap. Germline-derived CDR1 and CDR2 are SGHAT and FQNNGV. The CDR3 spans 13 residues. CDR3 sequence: CASSLPAGNGYTF. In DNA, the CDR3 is TGTGCCAGCAGCTTACCGGCAGGGAACGGCTACACCTTC. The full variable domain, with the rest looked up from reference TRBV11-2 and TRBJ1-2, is EAGVAQSPRYKIIEKRQSVAFWCNPISGHATLYWYQQILGQGPKLLIQFQNNGVVDDSQLPKDRFSAERLKGVDSTLKIQPAKLEDSAVYLCASSLPAGNGYTFGSGTRLTVV.

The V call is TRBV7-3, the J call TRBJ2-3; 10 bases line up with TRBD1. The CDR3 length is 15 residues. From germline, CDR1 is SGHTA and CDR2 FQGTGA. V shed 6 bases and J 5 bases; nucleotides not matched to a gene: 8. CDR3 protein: CASSFGTGDLDTQYF. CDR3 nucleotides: TGTGCCAGCAGTTTCGGGACAGGGGACTTAGATACGCAGTATTTT.

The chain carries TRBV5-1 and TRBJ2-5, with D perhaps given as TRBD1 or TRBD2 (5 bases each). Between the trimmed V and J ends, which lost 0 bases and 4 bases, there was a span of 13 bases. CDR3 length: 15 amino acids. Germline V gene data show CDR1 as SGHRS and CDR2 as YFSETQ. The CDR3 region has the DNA TGCGCCAGCAGCTTGGGAGGGGTCTTCAGAGAGACCCAGTACTTC. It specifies CASSLGGVFRETQYF.

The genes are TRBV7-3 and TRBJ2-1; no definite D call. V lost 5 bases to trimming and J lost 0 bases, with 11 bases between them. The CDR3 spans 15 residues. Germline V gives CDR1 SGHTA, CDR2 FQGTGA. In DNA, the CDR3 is TGTGCCAGCAGCCCGACACCCACCTCCTACAATGAGCAGTTCTTC. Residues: CASSPTPTSYNEQFF. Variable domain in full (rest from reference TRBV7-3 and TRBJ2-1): GAGVSQTPSNKVTEKGKYVELRCDPISGHTALYWYRQSLGQGPEFLIYFQGTGAADDSGLPNDRFFAVRPEGSVSTLKIQRTERGDSAVYLCASSPTPTSYNEQFFGPGTRLTVL.

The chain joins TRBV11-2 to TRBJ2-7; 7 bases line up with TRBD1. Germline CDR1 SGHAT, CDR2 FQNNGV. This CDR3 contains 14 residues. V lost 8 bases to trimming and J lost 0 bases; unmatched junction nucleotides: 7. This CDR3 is CASCRGQSSYEQYF. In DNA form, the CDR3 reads TGTGCCAGCTGCAGGGGACAGTCCTCCTACGAGCAGTACTTC. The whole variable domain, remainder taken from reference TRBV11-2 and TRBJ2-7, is EAGVAQSPRYKIIEKRQSVAFWCNPISGHATLYWYQQILGQGPKLLIQFQNNGVVDDSQLPKDRFSAERLKGVDSTLKIQPAKLEDSAVYLCASCRGQSSYEQYFGPGTRLTVT.

In nucleotides, the CDR3 is TGCGCCAGCAGCCAAGACATTGGCGGGGGCCAGTACAATGAGCAGTTCTTC. This codes for CASSQDIGGGQYNEQFF. This sequence joins TRBV4-1 and TRBJ2-1; tentative D call: TRBD2 (7 bases). V was shortened by 0 bases and J by 4 bases, with 16 bases between the two germline ends. CDR3 size: 17 residues. CDR1 is MGHRA and CDR2 is YSYEKL in the germline V gene.

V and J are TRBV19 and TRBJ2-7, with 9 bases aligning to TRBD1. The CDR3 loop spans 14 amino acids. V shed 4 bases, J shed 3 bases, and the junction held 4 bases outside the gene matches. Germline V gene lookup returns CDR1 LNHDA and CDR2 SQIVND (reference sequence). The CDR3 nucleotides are TGTGCCAGTAGTAGACGGGACAGGGACTACGAGCAGTACTTC. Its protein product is CASSRRDRDYEQYF.

As DNA, the CDR3 is TGTGCCAGCAGCTTAAATGGTGGAGGGTTCTACGAGCAGTACTTC. This encodes CASSLNGGGFYEQYF. The gene calls are TRBV7-3 and TRBJ2-7; tentative D call: TRBD2 (6 bases). Germline V gene lookup returns CDR1 SGHTA and CDR2 FQGTGA. This CDR3 is 15 amino acids long. With 1 base removed from V and 3 bases from J, the gap between germline ends came to 13 bases. Drawing the rest from reference TRBV7-3 and TRBJ2-7, the complete variable domain is GAGVSQTPSNKVTEKGKYVELRCDPISGHTALYWYRQSLGQGPEFLIYFQGTGAADDSGLPNDRFFAVRPEGSVSTLKIQRTERGDSAVYLCASSLNGGGFYEQYFGPGTRLTVT.

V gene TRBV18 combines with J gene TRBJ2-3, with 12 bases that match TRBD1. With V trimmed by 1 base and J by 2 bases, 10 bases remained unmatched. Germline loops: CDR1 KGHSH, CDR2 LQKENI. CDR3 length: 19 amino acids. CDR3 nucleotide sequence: TGTGCCAGCTCACCACGGGACAGGGGGCCTGACCTTAACACAGATACGCAGTATTTT. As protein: CASSPRDRGPDLNTDTQYF.

CDR3 bases: TGTGCCAGCAGCGGGCAGGGGGAGAACACTGAAGCTTTCTTT. The encoded protein is CASSGQGENTEAFF. V gene TRBV5-4 combines with J gene TRBJ1-1; 7 bases are a match to TRBD1. In germline, CDR1 is SGHNT, CDR2 YYREEE (reference sequence). The CDR3 loop spans 14 amino acids. The V and J ends lost 4 bases and 1 base, in that order; junction bases with no gene match: 4. The complete variable domain, with remaining parts taken from reference TRBV5-4 and TRBJ1-1, reads ETGVTQSPTHLIKTRGQQVTLRCSSQSGHNTVSWYQQALGQGPQFIFQYYREEENGRGNFPPRFSGLQFPNYSSELNVNALELDDSALYLCASSGQGENTEAFFGQGTRLTVV.

The CDR3 sequence is CASSIVGVREKLFF. DNA for the CDR3: TGTGCCAGTAGTATAGTTGGGGTTCGCGAAAAACTGTTTTTT. The V call is TRBV19, the J call TRBJ1-4, with D hard to call. Trimming cost V 1 base and J 8 bases, with 11 bases left between them. Germline-derived CDR1 and CDR2 are LNHDA and SQIVND (reference sequence). This CDR3 region has 14 residues.

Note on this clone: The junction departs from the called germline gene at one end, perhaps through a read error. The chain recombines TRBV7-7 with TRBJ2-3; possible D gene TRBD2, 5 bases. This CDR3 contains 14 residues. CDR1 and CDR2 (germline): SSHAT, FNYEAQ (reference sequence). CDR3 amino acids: CASSPTLRADTQYF. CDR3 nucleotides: TGTGCTAGCAGCCCGACCCTGAGGGCGGATACGCAGTATTTT.

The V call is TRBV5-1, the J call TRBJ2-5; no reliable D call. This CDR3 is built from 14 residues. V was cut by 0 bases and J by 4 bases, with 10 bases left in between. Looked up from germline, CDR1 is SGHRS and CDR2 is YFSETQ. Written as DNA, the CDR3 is TGCGCCAGCAGCTTGGTCTCGGGTCGAGAGACCCAGTACTTC. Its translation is CASSLVSGRETQYF.